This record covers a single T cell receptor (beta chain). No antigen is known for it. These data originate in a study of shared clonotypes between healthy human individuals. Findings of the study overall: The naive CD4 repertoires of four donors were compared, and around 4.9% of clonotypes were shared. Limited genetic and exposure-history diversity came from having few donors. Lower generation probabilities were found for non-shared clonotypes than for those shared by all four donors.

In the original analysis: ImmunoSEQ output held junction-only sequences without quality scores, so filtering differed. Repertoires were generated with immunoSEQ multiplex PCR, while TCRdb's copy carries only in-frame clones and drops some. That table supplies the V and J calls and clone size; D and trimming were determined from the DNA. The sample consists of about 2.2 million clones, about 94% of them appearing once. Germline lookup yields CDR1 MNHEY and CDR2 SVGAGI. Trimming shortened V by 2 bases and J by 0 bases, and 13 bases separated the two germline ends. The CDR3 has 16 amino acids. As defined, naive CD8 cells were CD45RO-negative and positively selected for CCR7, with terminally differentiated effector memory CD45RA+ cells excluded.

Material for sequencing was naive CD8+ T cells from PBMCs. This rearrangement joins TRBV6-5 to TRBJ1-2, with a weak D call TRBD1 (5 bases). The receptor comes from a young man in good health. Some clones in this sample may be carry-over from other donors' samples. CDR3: CASSYGTALANYGYTF. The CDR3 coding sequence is TGTGCCAGCAGTTACGGGACGGCCCTAGCTAACTATGGCTACACCTTC.